This is a list of T cell receptor beta chains from one sample in a study of shared clonotypes between healthy human individuals. Generated by immunoSEQ multiplex PCR, the TCRdb table keeps only in-frame clones and is missing some. In the table there are approximately 840,000 clones, about 97% of which are singletons. The specimen sequenced was naive CD8+ T cells sorted from blood. These receptors came from a man under 40 in good health. Each CDR3 is given with its conserved first and last residue. A D gene is named only where the DNA matches it firmly. Clone sizes are given selectively: once, few, many, or a class where the clone is expanded.

abundance: -; v_gene: TRBV10-3; j_gene: TRBJ2-1; d_gene: TRBD2; CDR3nt: TGTGCCATCAGTGAGCCCGGACTAGCGGGGTTAGAGCAGTTCTTC; CDR3aa: CAISEPGLAGLEQFF
abundance: -; v_gene: TRBV11-2; j_gene: TRBJ2-7; d_gene: TRBD2; CDR3nt: TGTGCCAGCAGCCCAACTAGCGGAGGCCTGGTCGGCTACGAGCAGTACTTC; CDR3aa: CASSPTSGGLVGYEQYF
abundance: -; v_gene: TRBV7-9; j_gene: TRBJ2-1; d_gene: TRBD2; CDR3nt: TGTGCCAGCAGCTGGACTAGCGTTGAGCTATTTGGGAATGAGCAGTTCTTC; CDR3aa: CASSWTSVELFGNEQFF
abundance: -; v_gene: TRBV7-9; j_gene: TRBJ2-2; d_gene: TRBD1; CDR3nt: TGTGCCAGCAGCTTTGTCAGGGGACAGGGGGACACCGGGGAGCTGTTTTTT; CDR3aa: CASSFVRGQGDTGELFF
abundance: once; v_gene: TRBV6-5; j_gene: TRBJ2-3; d_gene: -; CDR3nt: TGTGCCAGCGCCGGCAGGGAAGATACGCAGTATTTT; CDR3aa: CASAGREDTQYF
abundance: -; v_gene: TRBV13; j_gene: TRBJ2-3; d_gene: TRBD2; CDR3nt: TGTGCCAGCAGCCGTAGCGGGAATACGCAGTATTTT; CDR3aa: CASSRSGNTQYF
abundance: -; v_gene: TRBV5-1; j_gene: TRBJ2-2; d_gene: -; CDR3nt: TGCGCCAGCAGCCAGGACCCGTACACCGGGGAGCTGTTTTTT; CDR3aa: CASSQDPYTGELFF
abundance: -; v_gene: TRBV7-8; j_gene: TRBJ1-1; d_gene: TRBD1; CDR3nt: TGTGCCAGCAGCGGAAAACGACAGGGGGCGCGAACTGAAGCTTTCTTT; CDR3aa: CASSGKRQGARTEAFF
abundance: -; v_gene: TRBV7-6; j_gene: TRBJ2-3; d_gene: TRBD2; CDR3nt: TGTGCCAGCACCCAAACTTATTTCAGCGGGAGTAGTTTGACAGATACGCAGTATTTT; CDR3aa: CASTQTYFSGSSLTDTQYF
abundance: -; v_gene: TRBV10-3; j_gene: TRBJ2-7; d_gene: -; CDR3nt: TGTGCCATCAGCGCCGGGACAAACTACGAGCAGTACTTC; CDR3aa: CAISAGTNYEQYF
abundance: -; v_gene: TRBV20-1; j_gene: TRBJ1-1; d_gene: -; CDR3nt: TGCAGTGCTAGGATGAACACTGAAGCTTTCTTT; CDR3aa: CSARMNTEAFF
abundance: -; v_gene: TRBV7-9; j_gene: TRBJ2-1; d_gene: TRBD2; CDR3nt: TGTGCCAGCAGCTACGACCCCCGGACTAGCGGGAGATCCTACAATGAGCAGTTCTTC; CDR3aa: CASSYDPRTSGRSYNEQFF
abundance: -; v_gene: TRBV5-5; j_gene: TRBJ2-1; d_gene: TRBD2; CDR3nt: TGTGCCACTGGGCAAGCGGGAGGAGGCAATGAGCAGTTCTTC; CDR3aa: CATGQAGGGNEQFF
abundance: -; v_gene: TRBV7-2; j_gene: TRBJ2-1; d_gene: -; CDR3nt: TGTGCCAGCAGCTCTGAGCGTAATGAGCAGTTCTTC; CDR3aa: CASSSERNEQFF
abundance: -; v_gene: TRBV2; j_gene: TRBJ2-1; d_gene: TRBD2; CDR3nt: TGTGCCAGCATTACCGGACTAGCGGGCCTTCTTGCCTACAATGAGCAGTTCTTC; CDR3aa: CASITGLAGLLAYNEQFF
abundance: once; v_gene: TRBV7-9; j_gene: TRBJ2-3; d_gene: TRBD2; CDR3nt: TGTGCCAGCAGCTTAGTTTCTAGCGGGAGTGTGACAGATACGCAGTATTTT; CDR3aa: CASSLVSSGSVTDTQYF
abundance: -; v_gene: TRBV9; j_gene: TRBJ2-3; d_gene: -; CDR3nt: TGTGCCAGCAGCGTAGTTAGGGGGACTACAGATACGCAGTATTTT; CDR3aa: CASSVVRGTTDTQYF
abundance: -; v_gene: TRBV12-5; j_gene: TRBJ1-3; d_gene: -; CDR3nt: TGTGCTAGTGGTTCAGACAGAAACACCATATATTTT; CDR3aa: CASGSDRNTIYF
abundance: -; v_gene: TRBV6-6; j_gene: TRBJ2-1; d_gene: TRBD2; CDR3nt: TGTGCCAGCAGTTCTAGCGGTGGGAATGAGCAGTTCTTC; CDR3aa: CASSSSGGNEQFF
abundance: -; v_gene: TRBV30; j_gene: TRBJ2-7; d_gene: -; CDR3nt: TGTGCCTGGACAGACCCTGATGAGCAGTACTTC; CDR3aa: CAWTDPDEQYF
abundance: -; v_gene: TRBV5-4; j_gene: TRBJ2-7; d_gene: TRBD1; CDR3nt: TGTGCCAGCAGCGCGACGGGACAGGGCGCCTACGAGCAGTACTTC; CDR3aa: CASSATGQGAYEQYF
abundance: -; v_gene: TRBV7-2; j_gene: TRBJ2-5; d_gene: -; CDR3nt: TGTGCCAGCAGCTTGGGGGCGGTCCAAGAGACCCAGTACTTC; CDR3aa: CASSLGAVQETQYF
abundance: few; v_gene: TRBV27; j_gene: TRBJ1-5; d_gene: -; CDR3nt: TGTGCCAGCAGTTTAATGGGGAATTTACCCCAGCATTTT; CDR3aa: CASSLMGNLPQHF
abundance: -; v_gene: TRBV6-5; j_gene: TRBJ2-5; d_gene: -; CDR3nt: TGTGCCAGCAGTACCCCGGGAGTTGGAGAGACCCAGTACTTC; CDR3aa: CASSTPGVGETQYF
abundance: -; v_gene: TRBV5-1; j_gene: TRBJ1-2; d_gene: -; CDR3nt: TGCGCCAGCAGCTTGGGGGGGCGCGAGTTTTTCACCTTC; CDR3aa: CASSLGGREFFTF
abundance: -; v_gene: TRBV7-9; j_gene: TRBJ1-4; d_gene: -; CDR3nt: TGTGCCAGCACCCTGACGAATGAAAAACTGTTTTTT; CDR3aa: CASTLTNEKLFF
abundance: -; v_gene: TRBV28; j_gene: TRBJ1-2; d_gene: TRBD1; CDR3nt: TGTGCCAGCAGCTCAGGGTGGGACAGCACCCTAAAGAACTATGGCTACACCTTC; CDR3aa: CASSSGWDSTLKNYGYTF
abundance: -; v_gene: TRBV7-4; j_gene: TRBJ2-1; d_gene: TRBD2; CDR3nt: TGTGCCAGCAGCTTAGGTGGTCGTGGGCGGGGGTCATACAATGAGCAGTTCTTC; CDR3aa: CASSLGGRGRGSYNEQFF
abundance: -; v_gene: TRBV7-9; j_gene: TRBJ2-7; d_gene: -; CDR3nt: TGTGCCAGCAGCACTCAAGACAGGATGAACTCCTACGAGCAGTACTTC; CDR3aa: CASSTQDRMNSYEQYF
abundance: -; v_gene: TRBV23-1; j_gene: TRBJ1-5; d_gene: -; CDR3nt: TGCGCCAGCAGTCAGAAAGCTGCGGCGAAGTCCAATCAGCCCCAGCATTTT; CDR3aa: CASSQKAAAKSNQPQHF
abundance: -; v_gene: TRBV29-1; j_gene: TRBJ2-3; d_gene: -; CDR3nt: TGCAGCGTTGTAGGGGACATACTGGGCACAGATACGCAGTATTTT; CDR3aa: CSVVGDILGTDTQYF
abundance: -; v_gene: TRBV7-3; j_gene: TRBJ2-7; d_gene: -; CDR3nt: TGTGCCAGCAGCTTAATGCCCGGGAGCTCCTACGAGCAGTACTTC; CDR3aa: CASSLMPGSSYEQYF
abundance: -; v_gene: TRBV7-9; j_gene: TRBJ2-3; d_gene: -; CDR3nt: TGTGCCAGCACCGGAAACCAAGATACGCAGTATTTT; CDR3aa: CASTGNQDTQYF
abundance: -; v_gene: TRBV2; j_gene: TRBJ2-2; d_gene: -; CDR3nt: TGTGCCCGAGGGGCGGGCGGGCCCTCGAACACCGGGGAGCTGTTTTTT; CDR3aa: CARGAGGPSNTGELFF
abundance: -; v_gene: TRBV27; j_gene: TRBJ2-2; d_gene: -; CDR3nt: TGTGCCAGCAGTTTGCTTGGGGGGGAGCTGTTTTTT; CDR3aa: CASSLLGGELFF
abundance: -; v_gene: TRBV10-1; j_gene: TRBJ2-7; d_gene: TRBD2; CDR3nt: TGCGCCAGCAGTGAGATTAGCGGGAGTCCCTACGAGCAGTACTTC; CDR3aa: CASSEISGSPYEQYF
abundance: -; v_gene: TRBV6-1; j_gene: TRBJ2-2; d_gene: -; CDR3nt: TGTGCCAGCACAGGAGGGGAATATGTCGGGGAGCTGTTTTTT; CDR3aa: CASTGGEYVGELFF
abundance: -; v_gene: TRBV27; j_gene: TRBJ2-7; d_gene: TRBD2; CDR3nt: TGTGCCAGCAGTTTACAAGCGGGAGGAATTTACGAGCAGTACTTC; CDR3aa: CASSLQAGGIYEQYF
abundance: -; v_gene: TRBV10-3; j_gene: TRBJ2-1; d_gene: -; CDR3nt: TGTGCCATCAGTGAGTTCGACGGGTACAATGAGCAGTTCTTC; CDR3aa: CAISEFDGYNEQFF
abundance: -; v_gene: TRBV6-8; j_gene: TRBJ2-1; d_gene: TRBD2; CDR3nt: TGTGCCAGCAGTTACCCAAGGACTAGCGGGATTGGGTATGAGCAGTTCTTC; CDR3aa: CASSYPRTSGIGYEQFF
abundance: once; v_gene: TRBV6-5; j_gene: TRBJ2-1; d_gene: -; CDR3nt: TGTGCCAGCAGTTACTCTCTAGGGTCCGCGGTGCAGTTCTTC; CDR3aa: CASSYSLGSAVQFF
abundance: -; v_gene: TRBV5-6; j_gene: TRBJ2-1; d_gene: -; CDR3nt: TGTGCCAGCAGCTTGGGACTACCCAGAGGAAATGAGCAGTTCTTC; CDR3aa: CASSLGLPRGNEQFF
abundance: -; v_gene: TRBV7-9; j_gene: TRBJ1-1; d_gene: -; CDR3nt: TGTGCCAGCAGCTTAGTTAGGTGGGGGACTGAAGCTTTCTTT; CDR3aa: CASSLVRWGTEAFF
abundance: -; v_gene: TRBV11-2; j_gene: TRBJ2-3; d_gene: TRBD2; CDR3nt: TGTGCCAGCAGCCGACTAGCGGACACAGATACGCAGTATTTT; CDR3aa: CASSRLADTDTQYF
abundance: -; v_gene: TRBV7-9; j_gene: TRBJ2-3; d_gene: TRBD2; CDR3nt: TGTGCCAGCAGCTCGGGACTAGCGGAGCCAAGGGATACGCAGTATTTT; CDR3aa: CASSSGLAEPRDTQYF
abundance: -; v_gene: TRBV5-1; j_gene: TRBJ2-1; d_gene: TRBD2; CDR3nt: TGCGCCAGCAGCTTGGATCTCGGGGGGAATGAGCAGTTCTTC; CDR3aa: CASSLDLGGNEQFF
abundance: -; v_gene: TRBV14; j_gene: TRBJ2-5; d_gene: -; CDR3nt: TGTGCCAGCAGCCCCTTTAGGAGGAGCCAAGAGACCCAGTACTTC; CDR3aa: CASSPFRRSQETQYF
abundance: once; v_gene: TRBV29-1; j_gene: TRBJ2-2; d_gene: TRBD1; CDR3nt: TGCAGCGTAATGGACAGGGGGCGCAGGAACACCGGGGAGCTGTTTTTT; CDR3aa: CSVMDRGRRNTGELFF
abundance: -; v_gene: TRBV4-1; j_gene: TRBJ1-1; d_gene: -; CDR3nt: TGCGCCAGCAGCCAGGGCCCTTTTAGCCAAGGAGCTTTCTTT; CDR3aa: CASSQGPFSQGAFF
abundance: -; v_gene: TRBV6-4; j_gene: TRBJ1-1; d_gene: TRBD1; CDR3nt: TGTGCCAGCAGTCACAGGGGGGGCACTGAAGCTTTCTTT; CDR3aa: CASSHRGGTEAFF
abundance: -; v_gene: TRBV29-1; j_gene: TRBJ2-2; d_gene: TRBD2; CDR3nt: TGCAGCGCCCGAGCGGGAGTTGGCGGGGAGCTGTTTTTT; CDR3aa: CSARAGVGGELFF
abundance: -; v_gene: TRBV6-1; j_gene: TRBJ2-3; d_gene: -; CDR3nt: TGTGCCAGCAGTGAGGATACAGATACGCAGTATTTT; CDR3aa: CASSEDTDTQYF
abundance: -; v_gene: TRBV10-2; j_gene: TRBJ2-7; d_gene: -; CDR3nt: TGCGCCAGCAGTCCGAACTCCTACGAGCAGTACTTC; CDR3aa: CASSPNSYEQYF
abundance: -; v_gene: TRBV9; j_gene: TRBJ2-7; d_gene: -; CDR3nt: TGTGCCAGTGGGGGTGTGTACGAGCAGTACTTC; CDR3aa: CASGGVYEQYF